This T cell receptor (beta chain) was sequenced during a study of CD8+CD57+ T cells in acquired aplastic anemia. Template material for TCR beta VDJ and CDR3 profiling consisted of genomic DNA. TCRdb reprocessed the reads via MiXCR and lists one record per CDR3 protein. This sample has some 160,000 distinct CDR3 sequences, with 40% to 55% found just once. A word on this clonotype: Its ends do not fully match the called genes, so a read error is possible.

The CDR3 spans 13 residues. Per the germline V gene, CDR1 is SNHLY and CDR2 is FYNNEI. Sequenced patients had shown CD8+CD57+ cell expansion by flow cytometry. The J gene is TRBJ2-7, the V gene TRBV2; 12 bases are shared with TRBD2. The receptor was derived from a human donor with aplastic anemia. Input material: sorted CD4+, CD8+, or CD8+CD57+ T cells (not recorded which) from PBMCs. CDR3 nucleotides: TGTGCCAGCAGTGGGGGACTAGCGGGCGAGCGGTACTTC. It codes for CASSGGLAGERYF.